The 14 T cell receptor beta chains reported below all come from one sample, sequenced in a study of T cell responses to AZD1222 COVID-19 vaccine. The assay was immunoSEQ multiplex PCR, and TCRdb's table has in-frame clones only and misses some. The sample has about 99,000 clones, 85% to 95% seen once. Sequenced here: peripheral blood, sampled on day 0 of AZD1222 vaccination. The origin of the receptors is an adult in good health.

The gene calls are TRBV2 and TRBJ1-1, with D unclear. CDR3 length equals 11 residues. The germline V gene has CDR1 SNHLY and CDR2 FYNNEI. With 1 base removed from V and 5 bases from J, the gap between germline ends came to 2 bases. The CDR3 bases are TGTGCCAGCAGTGAAGGGACTGAAGCTTTCTTT. Translated, it gives CASSEGTEAFF.

In its sample, this clone was seen once. The J gene is TRBJ2-5, the V gene TRBV7-3; 8 bases line up with TRBD2. Per the germline V gene, CDR1 is SGHTA and CDR2 is FQGTGA. This CDR3 region has 14 residues. The V gene end was trimmed by 1 base and the J gene end by 2 bases; junction bases not matched to a gene: 0. CDR3 loop: CASSLIAGQETQYF. Written as DNA, the CDR3 is TGTGCCAGCAGCTTAATAGCGGGGCAAGAGACCCAGTACTTC.

The V and J genes are TRBV28 and TRBJ1-5; D is unresolved. Per germline, CDR1 MDHEN and CDR2 SYDVKM. Trimming shortened V by 6 bases and J by 11 bases, and 8 bases separated the two germline ends. CDR3 length equals 10 residues. CDR3 DNA sequence: TGTGCCAGCAGCCAAGCGACCCAGCATTTT. Residues: CASSQATQHF.

The V gene is TRBV5-4, the J gene TRBJ2-2; D is unclear. Germline lookup yields CDR1 SGHNT and CDR2 YYREEE (reference sequence). CDR3 length equals 14 residues. Trimming cost V 1 base and J 7 bases, with 11 bases left between them. The CDR3 is CASSLKVMGGELFF. CDR3 DNA sequence: TGTGCCAGCAGCTTGAAAGTAATGGGCGGGGAGCTGTTTTTT.

This chain joins TRBV4-2 and TRBJ2-1; 9 nucleotides agree with TRBD2. V gave up 3 bases and J gave up 7 bases; unmatched junction bases: 7. CDR3 size: 15 residues. Germline assignment: CDR1 LGHNA and CDR2 YNFKEQ. The CDR3 spells CASSQLAGVRNEQFF. The CDR3 DNA reads TGTGCCAGCAGCCAGTTAGCGGGAGTTAGGAATGAGCAGTTCTTC.

The J gene is TRBJ1-1, the V gene TRBV11-3, with D unclear. Germline V gene data show CDR1 as SGHNT and CDR2 as YENEEA. The CDR3 is 13 residues long. Deletions cut 3 bases from V and 2 bases from J, with 7 bases between. CDR3 residues: CASSFGSNTEAFF. CDR3 DNA: TGTGCCAGCAGCTTTGGCAGCAACACTGAAGCTTTCTTT.

This chain uses TRBV18 with TRBJ1-1; perhaps TRBD1 as D (5 bases). The CDR3 extends over 14 amino acids. Germline CDR1 KGHSH, CDR2 LQKENI. The V and J ends lost 5 bases and 2 bases respectively, with 12 bases between them. The CDR3 nucleotides read TGTGCCAGCTCAGGTGGGGGGATTAACACTGAAGCTTTCTTT. The encoded protein is CASSGGGINTEAFF.

In this sample, this clone turned up once. The rearrangement links TRBV5-4 to TRBJ2-2; TRBD1 matches at 9 bases. There are 16 residues in the CDR3. Germline V lookup: CDR1 SGHNT, CDR2 YYREEE (reference sequence). Trimming cost V 2 bases and J 4 bases; bases outside gene matches: 6. The CDR3 nucleotides read TGTGCCAGCAGCTTAGGACAGGGGCTTCGCACCGGGGAGCTGTTTTTT. Protein: CASSLGQGLRTGELFF.

This sequence joins TRBV24-1 and TRBJ2-1; TRBD2 agrees at 7 bases. This CDR3 has 17 amino acids. The V and J ends lost 2 bases and 0 bases, in that order; junction bases with no gene match: 6. In germline, CDR1 is KGHDR, CDR2 SFDVKD. The CDR3 DNA reads as TGTGCCACCAGTGATTGGAGCGGGATAGGCTCCTACAATGAGCAGTTCTTC. This encodes CATSDWSGIGSYNEQFF.

This chain connects TRBV6-5 to TRBJ1-1, with D perhaps TRBD1 (6 bases). Looked up from germline, CDR1 is MNHEY and CDR2 is SVGAGI. This CDR3 is 13 amino acids long. Trimming took 8 bases from V and 1 from J, leaving 11 bases between them. The CDR3 DNA reads as TGTGCCAGCCTAGGGGGGCGGAACACTGAAGCTTTCTTT. Translation: CASLGGRNTEAFF.

The V and J genes are TRBV23-1 and TRBJ2-7; a possible D gene is TRBD2 (6 bases). Being an ORF, TRBV23-1 has a function that is uncertain. The CDR3 spans 19 residues. V was pared by 2 bases and J by 4 bases, with 27 bases between. The CDR3 loop is CASSQLEGRTGTAYYEQYF. The CDR3 DNA reads TGCGCCAGCAGTCAACTTGAGGGACGAACCGGGACTGCCTATTACGAGCAGTACTTC.

V is TRBV28 and J is TRBJ2-5; D ambiguous. V was trimmed by 4 bases and J by 8 bases, leaving 17 bases between them. The length of the CDR3 is 14 residues. Per germline, CDR1 MDHEN and CDR2 SYDVKM. The DNA of the CDR3 is TGTGCCAGCAGTTCGTCCCGACGGCTAGATACCCAGTACTTC. Translating gives CASSSSRRLDTQYF.

The chain joins TRBV7-8 to TRBJ2-1; 7 nucleotides match TRBD2. V was clipped by 5 bases and J by 4 bases; unmatched bases: 8. Germline V lookup: CDR1 SGHVS, CDR2 FQNEAQ. This CDR3 is built from 15 residues. The CDR3 here is CASSTGTNNYNEQFF. Here the CDR3 DNA reads TGTGCCAGCAGCACCGGGACTAATAATTACAATGAGCAGTTCTTC. The entire variable domain, with the rest obtained from reference TRBV7-8 and TRBJ2-1, is as follows: GAGVSQSPRYKVAKRGQDVALRCDPISGHVSLFWYQQALGQGPEFLTYFQNEAQLDKSGLPSDRFFAERPEGSVSTLKIQRTQQEDSAVYLCASSTGTNNYNEQFFGPGTRLTVL.

The chain links TRBV25-1 to TRBJ1-6; the match to TRBD1 covers 9 bases. Trimming cost V 5 bases and J 9 bases; bases outside gene matches: 5. The CDR3 spans 14 residues. The germline CDR1 and CDR2 sequences are MGHDK and SYGVNS. CDR3 protein: CASSSRQGGSPLHF. CDR3 bases: TGTGCCAGCAGTTCCCGACAGGGGGGTTCACCCCTCCACTTT.